This T cell receptor (beta chain) originates from a study of graft-versus-host responses after intestinal transplantation. Study conclusions and caveats: Allograft clonal ratios (graft-versus-host to host-versus-graft) were high in patients who had graft-donor T cell macrochimerism. Investigators detected GvH clones in recipient marrow, with some emerging earlier in ileum or blood.

Of note for this clone: Antigen unknown.

Germline lookup yields CDR1 MNHNS and CDR2 SASEGT. Trimming took 1 base from V and 4 from J, leaving 8 bases between them. The CDR3 loop spans 13 amino acids. The table came from immunoSEQ multiplex PCR; TCRdb's copy has only in-frame clones and leaves some out. The table includes about 25,000 clones, about 95% detected once. The J gene is TRBJ2-7, the V gene TRBV6-1; D gene unclear. This TCR derives from a human patient who received an intestinal transplant, so some T cells may come from the graft donor. The input for sequencing was PBMCs, taken approximately 32 days after intestinal transplant. The CDR3 loop is CASSEVVDYEQYF. CDR3 DNA: TGTGCCAGCAGTGAAGTGGTGGATTACGAGCAGTACTTC.